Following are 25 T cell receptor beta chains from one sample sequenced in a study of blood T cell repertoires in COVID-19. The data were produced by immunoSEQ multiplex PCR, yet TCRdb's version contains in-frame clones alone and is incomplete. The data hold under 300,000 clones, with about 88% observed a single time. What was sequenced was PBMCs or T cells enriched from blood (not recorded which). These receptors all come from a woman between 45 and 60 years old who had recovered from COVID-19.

CDR3 sequence: CASSLVSFRETQYF. In nucleotides, the CDR3 is TGCGCCAGCAGCTTGGTATCTTTCCGTGAGACCCAGTACTTC. The chain uses TRBV5-1 and TRBJ2-5, with D hard to call. This CDR3 region has 14 residues. The germline gives CDR1 SGHRS, CDR2 YFSETQ. The germline V and J ends were trimmed by 0 bases and 5 bases, with 11 bases remaining between them.

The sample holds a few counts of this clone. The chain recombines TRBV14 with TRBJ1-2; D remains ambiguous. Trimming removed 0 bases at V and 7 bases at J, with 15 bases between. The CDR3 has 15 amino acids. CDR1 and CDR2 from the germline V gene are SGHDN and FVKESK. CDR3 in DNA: TGTGCCAGCAGCCAAGACCTAGGGCGGGAGCGTGGCTACACCTTC. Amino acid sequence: CASSQDLGRERGYTF.

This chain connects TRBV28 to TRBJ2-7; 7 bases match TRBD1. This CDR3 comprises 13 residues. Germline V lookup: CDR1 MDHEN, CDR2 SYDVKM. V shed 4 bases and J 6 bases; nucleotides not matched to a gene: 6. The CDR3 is CASSSTGVGEQYF. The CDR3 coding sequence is TGTGCCAGCAGTTCTACAGGGGTCGGCGAGCAGTACTTC.

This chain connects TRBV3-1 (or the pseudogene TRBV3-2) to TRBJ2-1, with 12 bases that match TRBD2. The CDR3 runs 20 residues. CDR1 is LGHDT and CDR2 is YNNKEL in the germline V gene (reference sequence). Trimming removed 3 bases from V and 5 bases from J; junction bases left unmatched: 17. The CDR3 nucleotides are TGTGCCAGCAGCCAGAGCGGACTAGCGGGGATACATGTTAAGAACAATGAGCAGTTCTTC. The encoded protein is CASSQSGLAGIHVKNNEQFF.

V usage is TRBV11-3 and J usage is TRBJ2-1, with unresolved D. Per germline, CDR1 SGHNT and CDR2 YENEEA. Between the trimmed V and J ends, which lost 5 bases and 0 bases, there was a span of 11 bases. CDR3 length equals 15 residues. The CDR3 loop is CASSPGQSSYNEQFF. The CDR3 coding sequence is TGTGCCAGCAGCCCGGGTCAAAGCTCCTACAATGAGCAGTTCTTC.

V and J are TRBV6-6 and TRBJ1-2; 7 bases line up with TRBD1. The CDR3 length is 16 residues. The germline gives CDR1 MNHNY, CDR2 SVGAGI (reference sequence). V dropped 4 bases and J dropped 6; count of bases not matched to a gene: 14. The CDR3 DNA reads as TGTGCCAGCAGTTCAGGGACACGGGACAGATCCAATGGCTACACCTTC. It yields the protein CASSSGTRDRSNGYTF.

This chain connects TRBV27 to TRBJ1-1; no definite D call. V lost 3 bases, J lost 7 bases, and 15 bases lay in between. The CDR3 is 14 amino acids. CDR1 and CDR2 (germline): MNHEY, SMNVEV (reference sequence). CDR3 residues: CASSLTGRKIEAFF. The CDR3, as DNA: TGTGCCAGCAGTTTGACTGGCCGGAAAATTGAAGCTTTCTTT.

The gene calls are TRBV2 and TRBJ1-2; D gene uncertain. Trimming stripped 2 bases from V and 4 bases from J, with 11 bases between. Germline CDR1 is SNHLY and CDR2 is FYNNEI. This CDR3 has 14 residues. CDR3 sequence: CASSELRLGYGYTF. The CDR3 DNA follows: TGTGCCAGCAGTGAATTACGACTCGGCTATGGCTACACCTTC.

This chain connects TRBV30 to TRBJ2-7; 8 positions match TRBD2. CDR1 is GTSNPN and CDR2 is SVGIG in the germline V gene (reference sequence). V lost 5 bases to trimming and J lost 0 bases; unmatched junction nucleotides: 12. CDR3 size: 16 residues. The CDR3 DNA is TGTGCCTGGGAACCTCGGCTAGCGGGCGTCTCCTACGAGCAGTACTTC. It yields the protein CAWEPRLAGVSYEQYF. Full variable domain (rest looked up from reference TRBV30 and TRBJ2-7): SQTIHQWPATLVQPVGSPLSLECTVEGTSNPNLYWYRQAAGRGLQLLFYSVGIGQISSEVPQNLSASRPQDRQFILSSKKLLLSDSGFYLCAWEPRLAGVSYEQYFGPGTRLTVT.

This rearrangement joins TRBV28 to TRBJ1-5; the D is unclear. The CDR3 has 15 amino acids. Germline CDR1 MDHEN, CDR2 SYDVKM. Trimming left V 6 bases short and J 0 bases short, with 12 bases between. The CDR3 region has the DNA TGTGCCAGCAGCTGGGCGTACGTTAGCAATCAGCCCCAGCATTTT. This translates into CASSWAYVSNQPQHF.

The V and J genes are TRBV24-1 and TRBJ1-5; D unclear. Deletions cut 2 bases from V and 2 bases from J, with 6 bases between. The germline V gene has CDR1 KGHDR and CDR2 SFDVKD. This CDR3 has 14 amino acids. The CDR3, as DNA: TGTGCCACCAGTGATTCCCGAGGCAATCAGCCCCAGCATTTT. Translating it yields CATSDSRGNQPQHF.

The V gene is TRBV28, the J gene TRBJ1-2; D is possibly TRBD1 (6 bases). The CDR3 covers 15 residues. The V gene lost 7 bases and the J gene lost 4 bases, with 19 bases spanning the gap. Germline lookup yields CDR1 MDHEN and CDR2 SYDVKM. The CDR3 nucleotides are TGTGCCAGCACCCAGAACGACAGGAAGGTCTATGGCTACACCTTC. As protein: CASTQNDRKVYGYTF.

The CDR3 coding sequence is TGTGCCAGTAGTAGCCGGGACGGCGCAGCGGGCTATGGCTACACCTTC. Translated: CASSSRDGAAGYGYTF. The J gene is TRBJ1-2, the V gene TRBV19, with a possible D match to TRBD1 (5 bases). The CDR3 has 16 amino acids. The ends were cut back, 4 bases at V and 4 bases at J, with 19 bases in the middle. Germline V CDR1 and CDR2: LNHDA, SQIVND (reference sequence).

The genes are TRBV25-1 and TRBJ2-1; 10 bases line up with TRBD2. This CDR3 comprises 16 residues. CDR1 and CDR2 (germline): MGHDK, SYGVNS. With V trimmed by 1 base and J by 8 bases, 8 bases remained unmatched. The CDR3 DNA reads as TGTGCCAGCAGTGAATCCGGGCTAGCGGGAGAATATGAGCAGTTCTTC. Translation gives CASSESGLAGEYEQFF.

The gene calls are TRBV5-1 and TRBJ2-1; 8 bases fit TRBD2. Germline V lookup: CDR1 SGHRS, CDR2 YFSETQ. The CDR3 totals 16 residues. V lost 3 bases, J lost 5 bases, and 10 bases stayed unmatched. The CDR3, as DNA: TGCGCCAGCAGCTCGACTCCTAGCGGGCAGGACAATGAGCAGTTCTTC. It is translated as CASSSTPSGQDNEQFF.

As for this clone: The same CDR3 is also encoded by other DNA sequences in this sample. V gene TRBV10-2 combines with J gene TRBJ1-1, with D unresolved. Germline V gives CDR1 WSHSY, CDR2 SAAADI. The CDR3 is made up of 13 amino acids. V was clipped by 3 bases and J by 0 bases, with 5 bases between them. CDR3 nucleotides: TGCGCCAGCAGTGAAAACATGAACACTGAAGCTTTCTTT. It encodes CASSENMNTEAFF.

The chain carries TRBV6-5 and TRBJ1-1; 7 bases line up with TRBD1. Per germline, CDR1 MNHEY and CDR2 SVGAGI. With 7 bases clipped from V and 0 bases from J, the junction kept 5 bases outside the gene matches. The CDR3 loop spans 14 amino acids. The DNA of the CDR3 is TGTGCCAGCAATTTAGGGGGCTTGAACACTGAAGCTTTCTTT. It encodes CASNLGGLNTEAFF.

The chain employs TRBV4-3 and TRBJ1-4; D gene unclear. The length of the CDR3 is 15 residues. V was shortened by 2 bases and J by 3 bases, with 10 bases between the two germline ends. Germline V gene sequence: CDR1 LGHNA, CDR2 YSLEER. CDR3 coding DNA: TGCGCCAGCAGCCAACTGGGTGGAGCTAATGAAAAACTGTTTTTT. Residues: CASSQLGGANEKLFF.

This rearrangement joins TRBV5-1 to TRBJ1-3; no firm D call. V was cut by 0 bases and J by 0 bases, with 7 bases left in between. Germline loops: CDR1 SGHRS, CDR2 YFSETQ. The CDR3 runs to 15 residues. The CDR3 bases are TGCGCCAGCAGCTTGGAGAGCGTCTCTGGAAACACCATATATTTT. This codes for CASSLESVSGNTIYF.

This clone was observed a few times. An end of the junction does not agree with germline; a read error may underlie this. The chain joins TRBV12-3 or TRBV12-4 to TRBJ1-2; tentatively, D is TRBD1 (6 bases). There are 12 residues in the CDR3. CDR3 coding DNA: TGTGCCAGCAGAACGCGGCGCGGGGGCGAATACTTC. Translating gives CASRTRRGGEYF.

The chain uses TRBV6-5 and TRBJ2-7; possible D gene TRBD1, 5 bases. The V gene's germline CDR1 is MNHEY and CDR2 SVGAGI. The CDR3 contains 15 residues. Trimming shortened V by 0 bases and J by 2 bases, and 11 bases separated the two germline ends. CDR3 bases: TGTGCCAGCAGTTACTCGTGGACAACCCCCTACGAGCAGTACTTC. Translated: CASSYSWTTPYEQYF.

CDR3 loop: CASSSGTSGPEQYF. The CDR3 nucleotides are TGTGCCAGCTCATCCGGGACTAGCGGGCCCGAGCAGTACTTC. The chain is built from TRBV18 and TRBJ2-7; 12 bases line up with TRBD2. The CDR3 extends over 14 amino acids. Per germline, CDR1 KGHSH and CDR2 LQKENI. The J segment lost 6 bases and the V segment lost 5 bases, leaving 5 bases of the junction unmatched.

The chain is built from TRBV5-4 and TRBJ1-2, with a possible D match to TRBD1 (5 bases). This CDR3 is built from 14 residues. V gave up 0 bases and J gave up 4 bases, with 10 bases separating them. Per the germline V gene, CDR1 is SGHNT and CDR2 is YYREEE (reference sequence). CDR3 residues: CASSLAAGGYGYTF. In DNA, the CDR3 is TGTGCCAGCAGCTTGGCGGCGGGGGGCTATGGCTACACCTTC.

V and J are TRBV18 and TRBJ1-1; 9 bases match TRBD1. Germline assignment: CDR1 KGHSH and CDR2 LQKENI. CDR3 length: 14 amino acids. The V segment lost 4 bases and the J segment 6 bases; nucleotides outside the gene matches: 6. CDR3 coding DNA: TGTGCCAGCTCACGGGACAGGGATGGGGCTGAAGCTTTCTTT. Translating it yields CASSRDRDGAEAFF. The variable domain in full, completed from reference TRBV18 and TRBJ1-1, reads NAGVMQNPRHLVRRRGQEARLRCSPMKGHSHVYWYRQLPEEGLKFMVYLQKENIIDESGMPKERFSAEFPKEGPSILRIQQVVRGDSAAYFCASSRDRDGAEAFFGQGTRLTVV.

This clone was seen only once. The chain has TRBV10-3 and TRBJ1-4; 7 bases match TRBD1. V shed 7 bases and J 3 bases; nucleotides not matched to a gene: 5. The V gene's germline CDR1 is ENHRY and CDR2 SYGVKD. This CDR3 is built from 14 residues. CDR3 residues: CAINSRGANEKLFF. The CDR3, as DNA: TGTGCCATCAACTCCAGGGGGGCTAATGAAAAACTGTTTTTT.